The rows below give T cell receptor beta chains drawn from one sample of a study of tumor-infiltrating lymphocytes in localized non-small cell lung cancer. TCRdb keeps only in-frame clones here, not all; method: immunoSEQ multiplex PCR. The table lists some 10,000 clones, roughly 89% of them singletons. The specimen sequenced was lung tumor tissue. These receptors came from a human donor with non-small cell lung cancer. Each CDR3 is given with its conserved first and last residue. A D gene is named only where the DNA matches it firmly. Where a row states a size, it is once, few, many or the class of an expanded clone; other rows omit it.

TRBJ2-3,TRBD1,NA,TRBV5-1,CASSVTGGRDTQYF,TGCGCCAGCAGCGTCACAGGGGGCCGAGATACGCAGTATTTT
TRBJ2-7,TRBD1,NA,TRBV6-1,CASPGDSEQYF,TGTGCCAGCCCCGGGGACAGCGAGCAGTACTTC
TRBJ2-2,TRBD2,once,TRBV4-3,CASRGSGGSTGELFF,TGCGCCAGCAGGGGTAGCGGGGGTTCGACCGGGGAGCTGTTTTTT
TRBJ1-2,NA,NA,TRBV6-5,CASSPPRGYGYTF,TGTGCCAGCAGTCCCCCCCGTGGCTATGGCTACACCTTC
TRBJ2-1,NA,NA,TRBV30,CAWSAGDLQNEQFF,TGTGCCTGGAGTGCGGGGGATCTCCAAAATGAGCAGTTCTTC
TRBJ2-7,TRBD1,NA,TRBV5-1,CASSFSLGDRSSEQYF,TGCGCCAGCAGCTTTTCTCTGGGGGACAGGTCTTCCGAGCAGTACTTC
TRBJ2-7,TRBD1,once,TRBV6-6,CASSLDRGFYEQYF,TGTGCCAGCAGTCTGGACAGGGGGTTCTACGAGCAGTACTTC
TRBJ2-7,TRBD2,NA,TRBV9,CASSSDGTRGSEQYF,TGTGCCAGCAGCTCAGATGGGACTAGAGGATCCGAGCAGTACTTC
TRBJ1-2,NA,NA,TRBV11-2,CASSHPTPNYGYTF,TGTGCCAGCAGCCACCCCACACCTAACTATGGCTACACCTTC
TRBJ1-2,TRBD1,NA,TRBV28,CASSRQGASSYTF,TGTGCCAGCAGTCGACAGGGGGCGTCAAGCTACACCTTC
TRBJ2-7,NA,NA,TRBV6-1,CASRETSSEQYF,TGTGCCAGCAGAGAGACTAGTTCTGAGCAGTACTTC
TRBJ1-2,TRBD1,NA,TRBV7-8,CASSSGDREPYGYTF,TGTGCCAGCAGTTCGGGGGACAGGGAGCCCTATGGCTACACCTTC
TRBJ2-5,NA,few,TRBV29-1,CSVEDGTGRQETQYF,TGCAGCGTTGAAGATGGGACGGGTAGACAAGAGACCCAGTACTTC
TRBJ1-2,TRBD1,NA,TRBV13,CASSLGGQALANYGYTF,TGTGCCAGCAGCTTAGGAGGACAGGCACTAGCTAACTATGGCTACACCTTC
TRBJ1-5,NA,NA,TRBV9,CASSVGPSNQPQHF,TGTGCCAGCAGCGTAGGGCCCAGCAATCAGCCCCAGCATTTT
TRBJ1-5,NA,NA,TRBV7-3,CASSLTGGQPQHF,TGTGCCAGCAGCTTAACAGGGGGTCAGCCCCAGCATTTT
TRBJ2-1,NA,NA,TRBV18,CASSPPSYNEQFF,TGTGCCAGCTCACCACCGAGCTACAATGAGCAGTTCTTC
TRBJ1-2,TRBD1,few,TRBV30,CAWTRGGEGYGYTF,TGTGCCTGGACGAGAGGGGGCGAAGGCTATGGCTACACCTTC
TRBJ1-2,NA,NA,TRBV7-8,CASSLALGRAGHGYTF,TGTGCCAGCAGCTTAGCCTTGGGTCGGGCGGGGCACGGCTACACCTTC
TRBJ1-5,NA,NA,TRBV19,CASSVEGNQPQHF,TGTGCCAGTAGTGTGGAGGGCAATCAGCCCCAGCATTTT
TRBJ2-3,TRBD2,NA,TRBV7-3,CASSVYSGGADTQYF,TGTGCCAGCAGCGTTTATAGCGGGGGGGCAGATACGCAGTATTTT
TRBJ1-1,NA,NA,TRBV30,CAWASESTEAFF,TGTGCCTGGGCTTCCGAGAGTACTGAAGCTTTCTTT
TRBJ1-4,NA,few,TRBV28,CASSPPRGKLFF,TGTGCCAGCAGTCCCCCCCGGGGAAAACTGTTTTTT
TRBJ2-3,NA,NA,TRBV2,CASSEPFTDTQYF,TGTGCCAGCAGTGAGCCCTTTACAGATACGCAGTATTTT
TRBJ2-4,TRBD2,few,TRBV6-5,CASSNTGGQGSIQYF,TGTGCCAGCAGTAACACGGGGGGGCAGGGAAGCATTCAGTACTTC
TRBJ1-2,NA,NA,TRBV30,CAWLGTPGYGYTF,TGTGCCTGGCTAGGTACCCCTGGATATGGCTACACCTTC
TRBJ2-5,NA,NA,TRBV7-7,CASSFRPHAQETQYF,TGTGCCAGCAGCTTCCGACCGCACGCACAAGAGACCCAGTACTTC
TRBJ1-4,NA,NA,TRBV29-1,CSAQTGTNEKLFF,TGCAGCGCCCAGACAGGAACTAATGAAAAACTGTTTTTT
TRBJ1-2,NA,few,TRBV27,CASRGGLYYGYTF,TGTGCCAGCAGGGGGGGGCTTTACTATGGCTACACCTTC
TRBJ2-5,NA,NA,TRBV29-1,CSASLGSALTGTQYF,TGCAGCGCCTCACTAGGGTCTGCCCTCACGGGGACCCAGTACTTC
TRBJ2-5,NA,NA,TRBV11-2,CASSLGRRQGRHETQYF,TGTGCCAGCAGCCTAGGGAGGAGACAGGGAAGGCATGAGACCCAGTACTTC
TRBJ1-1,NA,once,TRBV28,CASSFTEAFF,TGTGCCAGCAGTTTTACTGAAGCTTTCTTT
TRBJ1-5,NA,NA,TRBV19,CASSEQGIVNQPQHF,TGTGCCAGTAGCGAACAGGGTATTGTCAATCAGCCCCAGCATTTT
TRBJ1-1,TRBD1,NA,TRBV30,CAWSGQGVTEAFF,TGTGCCTGGAGTGGACAGGGAGTCACTGAAGCTTTCTTT
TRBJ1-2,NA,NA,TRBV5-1,CASSPREGQVANGYTF,TGCGCCAGCAGCCCCCGCGAAGGGCAGGTGGCGAATGGCTACACCTTC
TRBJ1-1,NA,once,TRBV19,CASSTGAPEAFF,TGTGCCAGTAGTACAGGGGCACCTGAAGCTTTCTTT
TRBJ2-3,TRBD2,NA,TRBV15,CATSRDQRGDTDTQYF,TGTGCCACCAGCAGAGATCAGCGGGGGGACACAGATACGCAGTATTTT
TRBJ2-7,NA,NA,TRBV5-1,CASSLYVTSYEQYF,TGCGCCAGCAGCTTGTATGTCACATCCTACGAGCAGTACTTC
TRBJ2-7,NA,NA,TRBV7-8,CASSLDRFEQYF,TGTGCCAGCAGTTTGGACCGGTTCGAGCAGTACTTC
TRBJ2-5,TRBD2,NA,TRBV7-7,CASSLGVAGESETQYF,TGTGCTAGCAGCTTAGGGGTAGCGGGAGAGTCAGAGACCCAGTACTTC
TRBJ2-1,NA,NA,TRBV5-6,CASSFTPRAPDNEQFF,TGTGCCAGCAGCTTTACCCCCAGGGCCCCTGACAATGAGCAGTTCTTC
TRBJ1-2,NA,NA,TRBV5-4,CASYAGYTF,TGTGCCAGCTATGCTGGCTACACCTTC